These 26 T cell receptor beta chains were all obtained from the same sample, sequenced in a study of T cells expressing NK-cell markers. From the 5' RACE reads, TCRdb lists one entry per CDR3 protein and no DNA. Recorded for this sample: roughly 150,000 distinct CDR3 sequences. Specimen: blood T cells: a sorted CD56 or NKG2C T cell subset, CD4+ or CD8+ T cells, or bulk PBMC T cells (not recorded which). Receptor source: a man aged 18-70 years in good health.

This rearrangement joins TRBV24-1 to TRBJ2-1; TCRdb indicates TRBD2, and absent DNA this call remains unverified. The CDR3 runs to 19 residues. The germline gives CDR1 KGHDR, CDR2 SFDVKD. CDR3 in amino acids: CATSDETSGEAYSYNEQFF.

The J gene is TRBJ1-6, the V gene TRBV28; absent DNA, TCRdb's TRBD1 call cannot be checked. Germline lookup yields CDR1 MDHEN and CDR2 SYDVKM. The CDR3 has 12 residues. The CDR3 region is CASSLGGTGLHF. Variable domain in full (rest from reference TRBV28 and TRBJ1-6): DVKVTQSSRYLVKRTGEKVFLECVQDMDHENMFWYRQDPGLGLRLIYFSYDVKMKEKGDIPEGYSVSREKKERFSLILESASTNQTSMYLCASSLGGTGLHFGNGTRLTVT.

The chain employs TRBV6-2 or TRBV6-3 and TRBJ2-3; TCRdb designates TRBD2, a call that cannot be tested without DNA. This CDR3 is built from 13 residues. Germline CDR1 and CDR2: MNHEY and SVGEGT. CDR3 protein: CASSSGPTAAQYF.

This chain uses TRBV7-8 with TRBJ2-5. This CDR3 comprises 12 residues. The V gene's germline CDR1 is SGHVS and CDR2 FQNEAQ. This CDR3 reads CASNYHQETQYF.

V and J are TRBV15 and TRBJ2-7; the TRBD1 assignment by TCRdb is unverifiable without DNA. CDR1 is LNHNV and CDR2 is YYDKDF in the germline V gene (reference sequence). This CDR3 region has 14 residues. The CDR3: CATSRPDRGYEQYF.

V is TRBV4-1 and J is TRBJ2-3; TCRdb's assignment of TRBD2 cannot be checked, as there is no DNA. CDR3 size: 15 residues. The germline V gene encodes CDR1 MGHRA and CDR2 YSYEKL. The CDR3 spells CASSQSSGHSDTQYF.

The chain is built from TRBV10-3 and TRBJ2-5. The germline V gene has CDR1 ENHRY and CDR2 SYGVKD. The CDR3 consists of 15 residues. CDR3 residues: CAISASTGRQETQYF.

The chain combines TRBV19 with TRBJ1-5; with no DNA, the TCRdb D assignment of TRBD1 cannot be verified. Germline lookup yields CDR1 LNHDA and CDR2 SQIVND (reference sequence). The CDR3 is 14 residues long. CDR3 residues: CASAPAPSNQPQHF.

V and J are TRBV2 and TRBJ2-1; without DNA, the TCRdb call of TRBD2 cannot be checked. The CDR3 extends over 16 amino acids. Germline V CDR1 and CDR2: SNHLY, FYNNEI. Here the CDR3 reads CASSEWGTSGYNEQFF. Full variable domain (rest looked up from reference TRBV2 and TRBJ2-1): EPEVTQTPSHQVTQMGQEVILRCVPISNHLYFYWYRQILGQKVEFLVSFYNNEISEKSEIFDDQFSVERPDGSNFTLKIRSTKLEDSAMYFCASSEWGTSGYNEQFFGPGTRLTVL.

The chain combines TRBV6-1 with TRBJ2-3; as DNA is missing, the TRBD1 call by TCRdb cannot be tested. This CDR3 is built from 15 residues. CDR1 MNHNS and CDR2 SASEGT come from the germline V gene. CDR3 residues: CATRVQGFGTDTQYF.

The gene calls are TRBV11-1 and TRBJ2-2; the D call from TCRdb, TRBD1, cannot be confirmed without DNA. Germline loops: CDR1 SGHAT, CDR2 FQDESV (reference sequence). The CDR3 consists of 20 residues. The CDR3 is CASSLEPGIWGGAATGELFF.

This chain joins TRBV5-1 and TRBJ2-7; TCRdb's assignment of TRBD1 cannot be checked, as there is no DNA. The CDR3 is made up of 15 amino acids. Germline CDR1 and CDR2: SGHRS and YFSETQ. CDR3 residues: CASSRTGPVLYEQYF. Using reference TRBV5-1 and TRBJ2-7 for the parts outside the CDR3, the full variable domain is KAGVTQTPRYLIKTRGQQVTLSCSPISGHRSVSWYQQTPGQGLQFLFEYFSETQRNKGNFPGRFSGRQFSNSRSEMNVSTLELGDSALYLCASSRTGPVLYEQYFGPGTRLTVT.

The genes are TRBV10-3 and TRBJ2-7; TCRdb proposes TRBD2, but this gene call is untestable without DNA. The CDR3 loop spans 15 amino acids. Germline values: CDR1 ENHRY, CDR2 SYGVKD. The CDR3 loop reads CAIGATGTSLYEQYF.

The chain combines TRBV12-3 or TRBV12-4 with TRBJ1-5. The CDR3 covers 14 residues. The CDR3: CASSLTRHHQPQHF.

This chain joins TRBV7-3 and TRBJ2-3; without DNA, the TCRdb call of TRBD1 cannot be checked. Germline V lookup: CDR1 SGHTA, CDR2 FQGTGA. This CDR3 has 15 residues. The CDR3 is CASRFTGQSTDTQYF.

The rearrangement links TRBV12-3 or TRBV12-4 to TRBJ1-2; TCRdb picks TRBD1, but there is no DNA to check that call. The CDR3 has 13 residues. The CDR3 loop is CASSWGQDRPYTF.

The V and J genes are TRBV12-3 or TRBV12-4 and TRBJ2-5; TCRdb calls TRBD1, which cannot be checked without DNA. The CDR3 length is 12 residues. The chain's CDR3 is CASRGGRETQYF.

The J gene is TRBJ2-1, the V gene TRBV5-8. The germline V gene encodes CDR1 SGHTS and CDR2 YDEGEE. CDR3 length: 14 amino acids. The CDR3 protein is CASSLLAEYNEQFF.

The chain joins TRBV3-1 to TRBJ1-2; lacking DNA, the TRBD1 call made by TCRdb goes unchecked. The CDR3 length is 16 residues. Germline V gene sequence: CDR1 LGHDT, CDR2 YNNKEL (reference sequence). CDR3: CASSQVLRGRVEGYTF.

The chain joins TRBV15 to TRBJ2-5; without DNA, the TCRdb call of TRBD1 cannot be checked. The CDR3 totals 15 residues. CDR1 is LNHNV and CDR2 is YYDKDF in the germline V gene (reference sequence). The CDR3: CATSPGESSPETQYF.

This chain joins TRBV6-5 and TRBJ2-3; as DNA is missing, the TRBD2 call by TCRdb cannot be tested. The CDR3 runs 17 residues. From germline, CDR1 is MNHEY and CDR2 SVGAGI. The CDR3 sequence: CASSYSTSGGTTDTQYF.

The rearrangement uses TRBV15 and TRBJ2-7; the TCRdb call, TRBD2, lacks DNA for checking. The CDR3 length is 14 residues. Per the germline V gene, CDR1 is LNHNV and CDR2 is YYDKDF (reference sequence). CDR3: CATSLAGTSGEQYF.

The chain is built from TRBV5-1 and TRBJ2-7; TCRdb proposes TRBD2, but this gene call is untestable without DNA. The CDR3 is made up of 14 amino acids. Germline CDR1 reads SGHRS; CDR2 reads YFSETQ. CDR3 in amino acids: CASRPSSGSYEQYF.

J is TRBJ1-4 and V is TRBV27; TCRdb outputs TRBD1, but without DNA this stays unchecked. Germline CDR1 MNHEY, CDR2 SMNVEV (reference sequence). CDR3 length: 14 residues. CDR3 in amino acids: CASSTLGGDEKLFF. The full variable domain, rest sourced from reference TRBV27 and TRBJ1-4, is EAQVTQNPRYLITVTGKKLTVTCSQNMNHEYMSWYRQDPGLGLRQIYYSMNVEVTDKGDVPEGYKVSRKEKRNFPLILESPSPNQTSLYFCASSTLGGDEKLFFGSGTQLSVL.

The V gene is TRBV4-2, the J gene TRBJ2-3; TCRdb calls TRBD2, which cannot be checked without DNA. This CDR3 is 15 amino acids long. Germline V lookup: CDR1 LGHNA, CDR2 YNFKEQ. Here the CDR3 reads CASSPLAGVVDTQYF.

The chain recombines TRBV7-8 with TRBJ2-1; there is no DNA to check the TCRdb D call of TRBD1. Germline values: CDR1 SGHVS, CDR2 FQNEAQ. The CDR3 sequence is 17 residues long. The CDR3 loop reads CASSFALAGDKYNEQFF.